The clone carrying this TCR beta chain was detected many times. These data come from a study of T cells after yellow fever vaccination. TCRdb itself ran the 5' RACE reads through MiXCR, one entry per CDR3 protein. The sample holds 25,000 to 35,000 distinct CDR3 sequences, under 6% seen once. V lost 3 bases, J lost 4 bases, and 3 bases stayed unmatched. CDR1 SGHRS and CDR2 YFSETQ come from the germline V gene. This CDR3 region has 14 residues. This sample comprised CD8+ T cells sorted from PBMCs, obtained 10 days after the yellow fever booster vaccination. The chain combines TRBV5-1 with TRBJ1-2; 10 nucleotides agree with TRBD1. This clonotype was obtained from a man aged 25-40 years who received the YFV17D yellow fever vaccine. The CDR3 DNA is TGCGCCAGCAGCTCCGGGACAGGGGTCTATGGCTACACCTTC. It codes for CASSSGTGVYGYTF. The full variable domain, its missing parts supplied by reference TRBV5-1 and TRBJ1-2, is KAGVTQTPRYLIKTRGQQVTLSCSPISGHRSVSWYQQTPGQGLQFLFEYFSETQRNKGNFPGRFSGRQFSNSRSEMNVSTLELGDSALYLCASSSGTGVYGYTFGSGTRLTVV.